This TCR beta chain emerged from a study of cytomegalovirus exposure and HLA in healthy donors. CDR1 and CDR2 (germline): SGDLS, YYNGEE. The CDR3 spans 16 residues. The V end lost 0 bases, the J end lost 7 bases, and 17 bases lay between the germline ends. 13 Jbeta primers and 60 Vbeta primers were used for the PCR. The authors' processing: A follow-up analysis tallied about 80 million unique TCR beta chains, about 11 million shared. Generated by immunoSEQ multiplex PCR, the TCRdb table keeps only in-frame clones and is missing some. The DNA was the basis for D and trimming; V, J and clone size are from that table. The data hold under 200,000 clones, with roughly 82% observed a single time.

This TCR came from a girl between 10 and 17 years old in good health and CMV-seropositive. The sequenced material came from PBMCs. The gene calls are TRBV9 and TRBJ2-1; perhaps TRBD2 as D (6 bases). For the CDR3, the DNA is TGTGCCAGCAGCGTAGGGGGGTGGGGGAGCGGGAATGAGCAGTTCTTC. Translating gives CASSVGGWGSGNEQFF. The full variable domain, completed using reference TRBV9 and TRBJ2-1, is DSGVTQTPKHLITATGQRVTLRCSPRSGDLSVYWYQQSLDQGLQFLIQYYNGEERAKGNILERFSAQQFPDLHSELNLSSLELGDSALYFCASSVGGWGSGNEQFFGPGTRLTVL.